This is a list of T cell receptor beta chains from one sample in a study of blood T cell repertoires in COVID-19. Measured with immunoSEQ multiplex PCR; TCRdb has only the in-frame clones, and not every one. The table records around 200,000 clones, roughly 85% of them present only once. The sequenced sample was peripheral blood. These receptors were collected from a man in his sixties with acute or convalescent COVID-19. Each CDR3 is given with its conserved first and last residue. The D gene is left open where the match is weak. The size of a clone is reported for some rows only, either as once, few or many, or as a class for expanded clones.

TRBV15	TRBD1	.	TRBJ1-5	CATSSDRDRGRIQPQHF	TGTGCCACCAGCAGCGACCGGGACAGGGGGCGGATTCAGCCCCAGCATTTT
TRBV5-5	.	.	TRBJ2-5	CASSLRVRGYSETQYF	TGTGCCAGCAGCTTGCGTGTAAGGGGGTATTCGGAGACCCAGTACTTC
TRBV10-3	.	.	TRBJ2-1	CAVSISGNEQFF	TGTGCCGTCAGTATAAGCGGAAATGAGCAGTTCTTC
TRBV4-1	TRBD2	.	TRBJ2-3	CASSQEAGVRDTQYF	TGCGCCAGCAGCCAAGAAGCGGGGGTGAGGGATACGCAGTATTTT
TRBV30	.	.	TRBJ1-1	CAWRLERTAGAFF	TGTGCCTGGAGACTTGAAAGGACGGCGGGAGCTTTCTTT
TRBV20-1	TRBD2	few	TRBJ2-1	CRLAAGSEQFF	TGCAGACTAGCGGCGGGGAGTGAGCAGTTCTTC
TRBV15	TRBD1	once	TRBJ2-2	CATSTGQGAGELFF	TGTGCCACCAGCACCGGACAGGGCGCCGGGGAGCTGTTTTTT
TRBV4-2	TRBD2	.	TRBJ2-7	CASSQDKGLAGGPYEQYF	TGTGCCAGCAGCCAAGATAAGGGCCTAGCGGGAGGCCCCTACGAGCAGTACTTC
TRBV18	TRBD1	.	TRBJ1-2	CASSRNAPDREIGYTF	TGTGCCAGCTCACGTAACGCACCGGACAGGGAGATTGGCTACACCTTC
TRBV7-9	.	.	TRBJ1-1	CASSRLEWEAFF	TGTGCCAGCAGCCGACTCGAGTGGGAAGCTTTCTTT
TRBV18	TRBD2	.	TRBJ2-7	CASSGAGAVVYEQYF	TGTGCCAGCTCAGGTGCGGGAGCGGTAGTTTACGAGCAGTACTTC
TRBV3-1/TRBV3-2	TRBD2	.	TRBJ2-4	CASSRLKTSGPENIQYF	TGTGCCAGCAGCCGCCTAAAGACTAGCGGACCCGAAAACATTCAGTACTTC
TRBV3-1/TRBV3-2	TRBD2	few	TRBJ2-1	CASSQVGAASGYEQFF	TGTGCCAGCAGCCAAGTGGGGGCCGCTAGCGGGTATGAGCAGTTCTTC
TRBV10-3	TRBD1	.	TRBJ1-1	CAISPRTGGPGEAFF	TGTGCCATCAGTCCCCGGACAGGGGGCCCCGGTGAAGCTTTCTTT
TRBV12-3/TRBV12-4	.	.	TRBJ2-1	CASSLLVEQFF	TGTGCCAGCAGTTTACTTGTTGAGCAGTTCTTC
TRBV10-3	.	.	TRBJ2-7	CAITSSANSYEQYF	TGTGCCATCACATCTAGCGCCAACTCCTACGAGCAGTACTTC
TRBV28	.	.	TRBJ2-7	CASSYAGTSPYEQYF	TGTGCCAGCAGTTACGCCGGGACAAGCCCCTACGAGCAGTACTTC
TRBV6-2/TRBV6-3	.	.	TRBJ1-2	CASSSPPFNLRGSGGYTF	TGTGCCAGCAGTTCACCACCGTTTAACCTCAGGGGTTCTGGTGGCTACACCTTC
TRBV28	.	.	TRBJ1-2	CASSLPSGGGYTF	TGTGCCAGCAGTTTACCCTCGGGGGGCGGCTACACCTTC
TRBV19	TRBD1	.	TRBJ1-2	CASSIAQGGFYGYTF	TGTGCCAGTAGTATTGCGCAGGGGGGATTCTATGGCTACACCTTC
TRBV7-2	TRBD1	once	TRBJ2-6	CASSLTGGHLFSGANVLTF	TGTGCCAGCAGCTTAACAGGGGGCCATCTGTTCTCTGGGGCCAACGTCCTGACTTTC
TRBV27	.	.	TRBJ2-5	CASKRDNWAAETQYF	TGTGCCAGCAAACGGGACAACTGGGCCGCAGAGACCCAGTACTTC
TRBV10-3	.	.	TRBJ2-5	CAIGTRWGPNKETQYF	TGTGCCATCGGAACAAGGTGGGGGCCCAATAAAGAGACCCAGTACTTC
TRBV5-6	.	.	TRBJ1-3	CASSRPGNTIYF	TGTGCCAGCAGCCGTCCGGGAAACACCATATATTTT
TRBV7-2	TRBD2	.	TRBJ2-3	CASSLAQSSGRAYRDTQYF	TGTGCCAGCAGCTTAGCGCAGTCTAGCGGGAGGGCCTACAGAGATACGCAGTATTTT
TRBV21-1	.	.	TRBJ2-6	CASSKQGTVHSGANVLTF	TGTGCCAGCAGCAAACAGGGGACCGTGCACTCTGGGGCCAACGTCCTGACTTTC
TRBV27	.	.	TRBJ1-5	CASRGLGSNQPQHF	TGTGCCAGCAGGGGGCTGGGGAGCAATCAGCCCCAGCATTTT
TRBV7-2	TRBD1	.	TRBJ2-7	CASSLGPGTGSYEQYF	TGTGCCAGCAGCTTGGGGCCCGGGACAGGCTCCTACGAGCAGTACTTC
TRBV2	.	.	TRBJ2-7	CASSPREGAYEQYF	TGTGCCAGCAGTCCCAGAGAGGGGGCCTACGAGCAGTACTTC
TRBV27	.	.	TRBJ1-1	CASRNRAMNTEAFF	TGTGCCAGCAGAAACAGGGCAATGAACACTGAAGCTTTCTTT
TRBV5-1	TRBD1	once	TRBJ1-6	CASNPGQGFSPLHF	TGCGCCAGCAACCCGGGACAGGGATTTTCACCCCTCCACTTT
TRBV6-5	TRBD1	.	TRBJ1-5	CASSYSRTGVQPQHF	TGTGCCAGCAGTTACTCCCGGACAGGGGTTCAGCCCCAGCATTTT
TRBV4-1	TRBD1	.	TRBJ2-1	CASSQEGDRGNEQFF	TGCGCCAGCAGCCAAGAAGGGGACAGGGGAAATGAGCAGTTCTTC
TRBV11-3	TRBD1	.	TRBJ2-1	CASSRQGLGYNEQFF	TGTGCCAGCAGCCGACAGGGCCTTGGTTACAATGAGCAGTTCTTC
TRBV7-2	TRBD1	.	TRBJ2-2	CASRVGTENTGELFF	TGTGCCAGCAGGGTCGGGACAGAGAACACCGGGGAGCTGTTTTTT
TRBV5-6	.	.	TRBJ1-6	CASSLLNSPLHF	TGTGCCAGCAGCTTGCTGAATTCACCCCTCCACTTT
TRBV5-1	TRBD2	.	TRBJ2-1	CASSSSGGSHNEQFF	TGCGCCAGCAGCTCAAGCGGGGGCTCCCACAATGAGCAGTTCTTC
TRBV4-2	.	.	TRBJ2-3	CASSQDGGVSDTQYF	TGTGCCAGCAGCCAAGACGGAGGGGTGTCAGATACGCAGTATTTT
TRBV19	.	.	TRBJ2-2	CASSTSGGTLGGGELFF	TGTGCCAGTAGTACATCCGGTGGCACACTCGGAGGCGGGGAGCTGTTTTTT
TRBV19	TRBD1	.	TRBJ1-1	CASSGWTGETRKAFF	TGTGCCAGTAGCGGATGGACAGGGGAAACCCGGAAAGCTTTCTTT
TRBV6-5	.	.	TRBJ2-1	CASKTGANEQFF	TGTGCCAGCAAAACGGGAGCCAATGAGCAGTTCTTC
TRBV5-1	.	.	TRBJ1-2	CASSTSGPYGYTF	TGCGCCAGCAGCACTTCAGGGCCTTATGGCTACACCTTC
TRBV24-1	.	.	TRBJ2-5	CATSDLQFSGETQYF	TGTGCCACCAGTGATTTGCAATTTAGCGGTGAGACCCAGTACTTC
TRBV19	TRBD1	.	TRBJ2-2	CASSIGVQGSTGELFF	TGTGCCAGTAGTATAGGTGTACAGGGGAGTACCGGGGAGCTGTTTTTT
TRBV28	TRBD1	.	TRBJ1-4	CASIQGGTLEKLFF	TGTGCCAGCATACAGGGGGGGACTTTAGAAAAACTGTTTTTT
TRBV18	.	.	TRBJ2-1	CASSPSDLYGSEQFF	TGTGCCAGCTCACCCTCGGACCTCTATGGGAGTGAGCAGTTCTTC
TRBV19	.	.	TRBJ2-2	CASSIRLANTGELFF	TGTGCCAGTAGTATTCGGCTAGCGAACACCGGGGAGCTGTTTTTT
TRBV11-2	.	.	TRBJ2-3	CASSPRLASSTDTQYF	TGTGCCAGCAGCCCCCGGTTAGCGAGTAGCACAGATACGCAGTATTTT
TRBV19	.	.	TRBJ1-1	CASSIAPGSNTEAFF	TGTGCCAGTAGTATAGCCCCAGGGTCCAACACTGAAGCTTTCTTT
TRBV3-1/TRBV3-2	TRBD1	.	TRBJ1-5	CASSRGTESNQPQHF	TGTGCCAGCAGTCGTGGGACAGAGAGCAATCAGCCCCAGCATTTT
TRBV7-2	.	.	TRBJ2-5	CASSTPRGTQYF	TGTGCCAGCAGCACCCCTCGGGGGACCCAGTACTTC
TRBV28	TRBD2	.	TRBJ2-7	CASSFEGSGSYEQYF	TGTGCCAGCAGTTTTGAGGGTAGCGGGAGCTACGAGCAGTACTTC
TRBV6-5	.	once	TRBJ2-5	CASRSRGGWETQYF	TGTGCCAGCCGAAGCAGGGGAGGGTGGGAGACCCAGTACTTC
TRBV5-1	.	.	TRBJ1-2	CASSLEGTPIRGYTF	TGCGCCAGCAGCTTGGAAGGGACACCGATTCGTGGCTACACCTTC
TRBV5-4	TRBD1	once	TRBJ1-4	CASSSRDRGGEKLFF	TGTGCCAGCAGCTCCCGGGACAGGGGTGGGGAAAAACTGTTTTTT
TRBV7-9	.	.	TRBJ2-1	CASSSPRIYNEQFF	TGTGCCAGCAGCTCCCCTAGGATCTACAATGAGCAGTTCTTC
TRBV7-2	TRBD1	.	TRBJ1-1	CASSLGRTGATEAFF	TGTGCCAGCAGCTTAGGGAGGACAGGGGCCACTGAAGCTTTCTTT
TRBV3-1/TRBV3-2	.	.	TRBJ2-1	CASSYAQAQQQFF	TGTGCCAGCAGCTACGCACAGGCCCAGCAGCAGTTCTTC
TRBV19	TRBD1	once	TRBJ2-3	CASSITQGALGTDTQYF	TGTGCCAGTAGTATAACACAGGGGGCGCTTGGGACAGATACGCAGTATTTT